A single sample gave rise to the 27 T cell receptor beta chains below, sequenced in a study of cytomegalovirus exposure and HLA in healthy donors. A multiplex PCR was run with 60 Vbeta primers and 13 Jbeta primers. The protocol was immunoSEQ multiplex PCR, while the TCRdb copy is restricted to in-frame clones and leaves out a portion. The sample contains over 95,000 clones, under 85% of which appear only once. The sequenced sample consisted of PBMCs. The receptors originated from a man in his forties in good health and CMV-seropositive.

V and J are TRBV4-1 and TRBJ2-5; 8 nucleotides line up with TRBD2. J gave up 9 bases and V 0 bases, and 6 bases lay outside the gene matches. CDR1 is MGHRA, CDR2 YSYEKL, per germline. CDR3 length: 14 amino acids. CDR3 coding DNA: TGCGCCAGCAGCCAAGAACGGGGGGGGGTTGCCCAGTACTTC. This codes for CASSQERGGVAQYF.

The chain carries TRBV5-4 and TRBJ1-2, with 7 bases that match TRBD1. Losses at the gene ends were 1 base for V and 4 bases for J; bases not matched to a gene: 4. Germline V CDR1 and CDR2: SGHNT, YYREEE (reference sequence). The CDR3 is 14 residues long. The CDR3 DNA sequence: TGTGCCAGCAGCTTGATGACAGGGTTCTATGGCTACACCTTC. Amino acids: CASSLMTGFYGYTF.

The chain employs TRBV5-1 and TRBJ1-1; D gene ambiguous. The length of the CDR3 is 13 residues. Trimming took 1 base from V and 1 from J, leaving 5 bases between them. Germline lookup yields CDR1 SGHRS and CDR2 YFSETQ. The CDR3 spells CASSLLGNTEAFF. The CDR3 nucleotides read TGCGCCAGCAGCTTGCTCGGGAACACTGAAGCTTTCTTT.

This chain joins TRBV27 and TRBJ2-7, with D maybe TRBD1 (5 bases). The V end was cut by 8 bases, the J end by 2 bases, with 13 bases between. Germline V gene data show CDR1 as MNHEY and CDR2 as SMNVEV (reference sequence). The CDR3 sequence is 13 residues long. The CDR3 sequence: CASARGGTYEQYF. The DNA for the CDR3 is TGTGCCAGCGCTAGGGGCGGCACCTACGAGCAGTACTTC.

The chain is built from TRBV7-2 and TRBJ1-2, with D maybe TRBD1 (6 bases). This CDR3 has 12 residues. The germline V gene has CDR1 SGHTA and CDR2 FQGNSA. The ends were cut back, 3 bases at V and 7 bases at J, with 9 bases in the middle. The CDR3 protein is CASSFRGGGYTF. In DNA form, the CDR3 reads TGTGCCAGCAGCTTCAGGGGCGGTGGCTACACCTTC.

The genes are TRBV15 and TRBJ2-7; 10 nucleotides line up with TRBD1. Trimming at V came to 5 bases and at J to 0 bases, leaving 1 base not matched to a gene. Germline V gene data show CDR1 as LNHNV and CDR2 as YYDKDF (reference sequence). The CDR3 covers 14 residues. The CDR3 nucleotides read TGTGCCACCAGCGGGGACAGGGGCTCCTACGAGCAGTACTTC. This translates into CATSGDRGSYEQYF.

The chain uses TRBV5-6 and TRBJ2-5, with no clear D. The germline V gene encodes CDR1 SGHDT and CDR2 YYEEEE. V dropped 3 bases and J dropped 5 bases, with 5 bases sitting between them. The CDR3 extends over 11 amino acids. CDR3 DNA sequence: TGTGCCAGCAGCTGGCGGGAGACCCAGTACTTC. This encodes CASSWRETQYF.

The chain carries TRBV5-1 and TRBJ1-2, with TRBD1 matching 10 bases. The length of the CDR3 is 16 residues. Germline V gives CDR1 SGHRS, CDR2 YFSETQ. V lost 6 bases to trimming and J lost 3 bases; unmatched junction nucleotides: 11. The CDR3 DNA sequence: TGCGCCAGCAAAATATCCGGGACAGGGGATGACTATGGCTACACCTTC. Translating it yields CASKISGTGDDYGYTF.

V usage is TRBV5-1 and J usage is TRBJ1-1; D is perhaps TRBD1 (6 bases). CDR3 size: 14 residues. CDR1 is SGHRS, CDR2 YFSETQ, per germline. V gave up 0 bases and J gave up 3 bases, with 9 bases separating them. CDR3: CASSLEQGHTEAFF. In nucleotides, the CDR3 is TGCGCCAGCAGCTTGGAACAGGGCCACACTGAAGCTTTCTTT.

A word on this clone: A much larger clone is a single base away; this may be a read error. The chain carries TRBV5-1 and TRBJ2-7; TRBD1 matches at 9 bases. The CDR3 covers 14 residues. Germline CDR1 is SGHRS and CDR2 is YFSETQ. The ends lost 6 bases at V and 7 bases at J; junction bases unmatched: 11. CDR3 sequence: CASTTGGGYNEQYF. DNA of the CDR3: TGCGCCAGCACCACAGGGGGCGGCTACAATGAGCAGTACTTC. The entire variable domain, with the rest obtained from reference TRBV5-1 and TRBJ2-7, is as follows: KAGVTQTPRYLIKTRGQQVTLSCSPISGHRSVSWYQQTPGQGLQFLFEYFSETQRNKGNFPGRFSGRQFSNSRSEMNVSTLELGDSALYLCASTTGGGYNEQYFGPGTRLTVT.

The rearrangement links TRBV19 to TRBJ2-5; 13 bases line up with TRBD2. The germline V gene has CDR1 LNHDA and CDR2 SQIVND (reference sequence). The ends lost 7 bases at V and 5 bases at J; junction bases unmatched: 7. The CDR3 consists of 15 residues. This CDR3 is CASTGTSGELETQYF. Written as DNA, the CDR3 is TGTGCCAGTACCGGGACTAGCGGGGAGTTGGAGACCCAGTACTTC.

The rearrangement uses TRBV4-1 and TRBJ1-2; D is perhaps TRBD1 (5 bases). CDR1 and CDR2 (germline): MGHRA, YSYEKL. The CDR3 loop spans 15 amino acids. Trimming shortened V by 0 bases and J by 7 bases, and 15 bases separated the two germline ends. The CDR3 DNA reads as TGCGCCAGCAGCCAAGATCGGCAGGGAATATCTGGCTACACCTTC. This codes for CASSQDRQGISGYTF.

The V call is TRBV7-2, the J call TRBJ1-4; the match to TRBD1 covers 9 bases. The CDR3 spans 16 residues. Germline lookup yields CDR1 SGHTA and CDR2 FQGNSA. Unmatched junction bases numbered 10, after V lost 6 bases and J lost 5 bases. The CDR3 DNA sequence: TGTGCCAGCAGTCTCACAGGGGGCCGAATCAATGAAAAACTGTTTTTT. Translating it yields CASSLTGGRINEKLFF.

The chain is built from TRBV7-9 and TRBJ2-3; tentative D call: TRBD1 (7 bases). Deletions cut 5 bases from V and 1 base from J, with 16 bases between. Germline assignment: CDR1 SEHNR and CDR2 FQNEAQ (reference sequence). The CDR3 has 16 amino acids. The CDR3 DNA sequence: TGTGCCAGCAGCCTCAGTCCCAGGGGGGGCACAGATACGCAGTATTTT. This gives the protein CASSLSPRGGTDTQYF.

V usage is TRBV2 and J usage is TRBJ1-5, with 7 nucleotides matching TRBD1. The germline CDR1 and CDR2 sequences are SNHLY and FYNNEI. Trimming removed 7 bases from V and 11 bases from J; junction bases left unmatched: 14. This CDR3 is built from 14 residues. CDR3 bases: TGTGCCAGCACCGCGGACCAGGGGGTCCGGGCCCAGCATTTT. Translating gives CASTADQGVRAQHF.

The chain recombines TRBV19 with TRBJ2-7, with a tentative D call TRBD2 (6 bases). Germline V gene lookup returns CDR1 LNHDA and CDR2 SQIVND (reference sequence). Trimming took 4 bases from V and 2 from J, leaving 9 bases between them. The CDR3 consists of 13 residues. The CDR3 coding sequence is TGTGCCAGTAGTAGGGGGGTACCCTACGAGCAGTACTTC. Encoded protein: CASSRGVPYEQYF.

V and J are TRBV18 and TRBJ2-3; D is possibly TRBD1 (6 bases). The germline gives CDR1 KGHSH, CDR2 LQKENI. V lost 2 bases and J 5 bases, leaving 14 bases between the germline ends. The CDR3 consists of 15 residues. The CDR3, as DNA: TGTGCCAGCTCACCATTGGAAACAGGGTTAGATACGCAGTATTTT. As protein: CASSPLETGLDTQYF.

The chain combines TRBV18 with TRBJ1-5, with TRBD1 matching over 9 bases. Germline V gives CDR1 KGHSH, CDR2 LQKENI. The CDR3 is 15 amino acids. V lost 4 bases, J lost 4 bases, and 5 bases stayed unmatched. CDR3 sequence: CASSQTGGDNQPQHF. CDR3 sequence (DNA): TGTGCCAGCTCACAAACAGGGGGCGATAATCAGCCCCAGCATTTT.

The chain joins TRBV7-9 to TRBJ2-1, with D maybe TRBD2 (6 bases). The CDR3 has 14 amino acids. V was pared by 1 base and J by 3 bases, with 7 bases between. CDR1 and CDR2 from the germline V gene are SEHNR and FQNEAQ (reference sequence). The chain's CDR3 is CASSLVGLYNEQFF. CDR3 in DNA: TGTGCCAGCAGCTTAGTGGGACTCTACAATGAGCAGTTCTTC.

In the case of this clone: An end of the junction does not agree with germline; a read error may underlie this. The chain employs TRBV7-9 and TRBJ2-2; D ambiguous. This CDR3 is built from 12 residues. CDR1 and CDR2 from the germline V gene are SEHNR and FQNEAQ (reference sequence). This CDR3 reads CSSSSPGGELFF. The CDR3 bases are TGTTCCAGCAGCTCCCCCGGCGGGGAGCTGTTTTTT.

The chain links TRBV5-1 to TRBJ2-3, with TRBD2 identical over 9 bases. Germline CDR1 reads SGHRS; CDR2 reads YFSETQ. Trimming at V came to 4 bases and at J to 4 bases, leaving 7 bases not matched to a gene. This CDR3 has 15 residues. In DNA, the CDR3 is TGCGCCAGCAGCCGGGGGGCTAGCGGGGCAGATACGCAGTATTTT. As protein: CASSRGASGADTQYF.

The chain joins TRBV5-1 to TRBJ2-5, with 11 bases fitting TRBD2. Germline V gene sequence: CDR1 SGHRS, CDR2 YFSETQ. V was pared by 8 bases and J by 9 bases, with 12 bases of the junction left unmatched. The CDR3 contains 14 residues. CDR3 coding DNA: TGCGCCAGTCGGCCGACTAGCGGGACTGTTGCCCAGTACTTC. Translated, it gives CASRPTSGTVAQYF.

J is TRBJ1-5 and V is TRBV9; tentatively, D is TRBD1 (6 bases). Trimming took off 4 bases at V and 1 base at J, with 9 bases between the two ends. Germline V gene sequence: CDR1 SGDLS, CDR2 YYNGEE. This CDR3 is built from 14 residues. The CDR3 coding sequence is TGTGCCAGCAGCCCAACAGGGAGCAATCAGCCCCAGCATTTT. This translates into CASSPTGSNQPQHF.

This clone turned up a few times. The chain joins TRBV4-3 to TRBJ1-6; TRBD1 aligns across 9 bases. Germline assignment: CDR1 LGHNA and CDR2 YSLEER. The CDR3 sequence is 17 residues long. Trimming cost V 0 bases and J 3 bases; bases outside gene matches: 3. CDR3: CASSQDPGQGYNSPLHF. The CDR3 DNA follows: TGCGCCAGCAGCCAAGACCCGGGACAGGGCTATAATTCACCCCTCCACTTT.

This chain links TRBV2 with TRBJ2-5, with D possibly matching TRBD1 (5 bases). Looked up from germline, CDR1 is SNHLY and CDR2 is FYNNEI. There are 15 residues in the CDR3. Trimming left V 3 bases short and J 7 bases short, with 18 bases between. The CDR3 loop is CASSDSLGARGTQYF. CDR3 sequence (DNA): TGTGCCAGCAGTGATTCGTTAGGGGCAAGGGGGACCCAGTACTTC.

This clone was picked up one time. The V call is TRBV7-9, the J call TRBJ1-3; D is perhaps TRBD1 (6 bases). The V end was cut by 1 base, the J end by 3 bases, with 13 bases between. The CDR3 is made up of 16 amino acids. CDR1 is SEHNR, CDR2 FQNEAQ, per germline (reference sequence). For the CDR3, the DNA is TGTGCCAGCAGCTTAGGGGGACACAGTAATGGAAACACCATATATTTT. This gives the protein CASSLGGHSNGNTIYF.

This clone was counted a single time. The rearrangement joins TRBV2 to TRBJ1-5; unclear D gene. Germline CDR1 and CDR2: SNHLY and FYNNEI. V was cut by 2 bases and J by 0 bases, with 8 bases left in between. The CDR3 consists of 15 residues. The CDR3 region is CASSETGNSNQPQHF. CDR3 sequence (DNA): TGTGCCAGCAGTGAAACGGGGAATAGCAATCAGCCCCAGCATTTT.